The 24 T cell receptor beta chains reported below all come from one sample, sequenced in a study of pediatric ulcerative colitis. Using immunoSEQ multiplex PCR, the repertoire was profiled, and TCRdb retains in-frame clones only, with some absent. The sample consists of approximately 60,000 clones, approximately 87% of them appearing once. Sequenced material: blood. The receptors originated from a boy aged 10-17 years with severe ulcerative colitis.

The chain couples TRBV7-9 to TRBJ2-1; TRBD2 matches at 9 bases. CDR1 SEHNR and CDR2 FQNEAQ come from the germline V gene (reference sequence). The CDR3 covers 12 residues. Unmatched junction bases numbered 5, after V lost 2 bases and J lost 15 bases. The chain's CDR3 is CASSLRAGGTFF. The DNA of the CDR3 is TGTGCCAGCAGCTTAAGGGCGGGAGGGACGTTCTTC.

The J gene is TRBJ2-7, the V gene TRBV5-6; possibly TRBD2 for D (7 bases). Germline CDR1 reads SGHDT; CDR2 reads YYEEEE. V gave up 1 base and J gave up 5 bases, with 22 bases separating them. The CDR3 extends over 17 amino acids. The CDR3 DNA reads as TGTGCCAGCAGCTTGCTGAGGGGGGGGAGGGCCACCCACGAGCAGTACTTC. Its translation is CASSLLRGGRATHEQYF. Based on the CDR3 plus reference TRBV5-6 and TRBJ2-7, the full variable domain is DAGVTQSPTHLIKTRGQQVTLRCSPKSGHDTVSWYQQALGQGPQFIFQYYEEEERQRGNFPDRFSGHQFPNYSSELNVNALLLGDSALYLCASSLLRGGRATHEQYFGPGTRLTVT.

V gene TRBV10-3 combines with J gene TRBJ1-3; D unclear. The germline V and J ends were trimmed by 6 bases and 0 bases, with 3 bases remaining between them. CDR1 and CDR2 from the germline V gene are ENHRY and SYGVKD. The CDR3 runs 12 residues. The CDR3 DNA reads TGTGCCATCAGAGACTCTGGAAACACCATATATTTT. Encoded protein: CAIRDSGNTIYF.

This rearrangement joins TRBV30 to TRBJ1-5, with D hard to call. The CDR3 consists of 12 residues. Per germline, CDR1 GTSNPN and CDR2 SVGIG (reference sequence). V lost 1 base and J 4 bases, leaving 5 bases between the germline ends. The CDR3 region is CAWSGQNQPQHF. CDR3 sequence (DNA): TGTGCCTGGAGTGGACAAAATCAGCCCCAGCATTTT.

This chain joins TRBV21-1 and TRBJ2-7; TRBD1 is the table's D call, not checked against the DNA. TRBV21-1 is an annotated pseudogene. This CDR3 has 13 residues. The CDR3 sequence is CASSKSGAGEQYF. The CDR3 DNA is TGTGCCAGCAGCAAAAGTGGGGCTGGGGAGCAGTACTTC.

This chain joins TRBV10-3 and TRBJ2-7; D unclear. Germline CDR1 and CDR2: ENHRY and SYGVKD. Trimming took 3 bases from V and 0 from J, leaving 3 bases between them. The CDR3 sequence is 12 residues long. This chain's CDR3 is CAISDNSYEQYF. The CDR3 DNA reads as TGTGCCATCAGTGACAACTCCTACGAGCAGTACTTC.

The chain combines TRBV12-2 with TRBJ1-2. TRBV12-2 is a pseudogene segment. The CDR3 covers 15 residues. As DNA, the CDR3 is TGTGCAAGTCGCTTAGCGGAGGGGATGGGTCATGGCTACACCTTC. Translation gives CASRLAEGMGHGYTF.

The genes are TRBV5-3 and TRBJ2-2, with unresolved D. TRBV5-3 is recorded as an ORF, its role being uncertain. The CDR3 is made up of 15 amino acids. Trimming shortened V by 2 bases and J by 0 bases, and 8 bases separated the two germline ends. CDR3 bases: TGTGCCAGAAGCTTTCACCCTCCGAACACCGGGGAGCTGTTTTTT. This codes for CARSFHPPNTGELFF.

V gene TRBV15 combines with J gene TRBJ2-2; D is possibly TRBD1 or TRBD2 (6 bases each). The ends were cut back, 1 base at V and 12 bases at J, with 12 bases in the middle. The CDR3 length is 13 residues. The germline V gene encodes CDR1 LNHNV and CDR2 YYDKDF (reference sequence). CDR3 residues: CATSRAGGMKLFF. Here the CDR3 DNA reads TGTGCCACCAGCAGAGCCGGGGGCATGAAGCTGTTTTTT.

This clone has more than one count but fewer than ten. The V gene is TRBV7-9, the J gene TRBJ1-5; tentatively, D is TRBD1 (5 bases). V gave up 5 bases and J gave up 3 bases, with 14 bases separating them. CDR3 length: 15 residues. Germline loops: CDR1 SEHNR, CDR2 FQNEAQ (reference sequence). The CDR3 DNA reads as TGTGCCAGCAGCCCCGCGGGGACGGTCAATCAGCCCCAGCATTTT. It encodes CASSPAGTVNQPQHF.

This clone was recorded a few times. The gene calls are TRBV2 and TRBJ1-1; tentatively, D is TRBD1 (6 bases). CDR3 length: 13 amino acids. The V end was cut by 7 bases, the J end by 8 bases, with 17 bases between. Germline V CDR1 and CDR2: SNHLY, FYNNEI. CDR3 sequence: CASKGEGTMEAFF. CDR3 nucleotides: TGTGCCAGCAAGGGGGAGGGGACGATGGAAGCTTTCTTT. Variable domain in full (rest from reference TRBV2 and TRBJ1-1): EPEVTQTPSHQVTQMGQEVILRCVPISNHLYFYWYRQILGQKVEFLVSFYNNEISEKSEIFDDQFSVERPDGSNFTLKIRSTKLEDSAMYFCASKGEGTMEAFFGQGTRLTVV.

The rearrangement uses TRBV27 and TRBJ2-5; possibly TRBD2 for D (5 bases). Trimming shortened V by 8 bases and J by 5 bases, and 15 bases separated the two germline ends. Germline CDR1 and CDR2: MNHEY and SMNVEV (reference sequence). There are 13 residues in the CDR3. CDR3 bases: TGTGCCAGCGCCCAACTAGACACGGAGACCCAGTACTTC. As protein: CASAQLDTETQYF.

The CDR3 reads CASSLRGGINQPQHF. CDR3 bases: TGTGCCAGCAGTTTAAGGGGGGGTATCAATCAGCCCCAGCATTTT. The chain couples TRBV27 to TRBJ1-5; maybe TRBD1 (6 bases). Germline values: CDR1 MNHEY, CDR2 SMNVEV (reference sequence). This CDR3 region has 15 residues. V dropped 2 bases and J dropped 3 bases, with 11 bases sitting between them.

In its sample, this clone was seen once. The chain links TRBV13 to TRBJ2-7; possibly TRBD2 for D (5 bases). The CDR3 has 15 amino acids. Per germline, CDR1 PRHDT and CDR2 FYEKMQ (reference sequence). V dropped 1 base and J dropped 1 base, with 11 bases sitting between them. The CDR3 sequence: CASSLERAISYEQYF. The CDR3, as DNA: TGTGCCAGCAGCTTAGAGAGGGCGATATCCTACGAGCAGTACTTC.

The V and J genes are TRBV7-2 and TRBJ2-7, with TRBD2 matching over 8 bases. The germline gives CDR1 SGHTA, CDR2 FQGNSA. CDR3 length: 16 residues. V dropped 3 bases and J dropped 0; count of bases not matched to a gene: 7. The CDR3 DNA reads as TGTGCCAGCAGCTTTTCTAGCGGGCAGAGCTCCTACGAGCAGTACTTC. This gives the protein CASSFSSGQSSYEQYF.

This rearrangement joins TRBV7-9 to TRBJ1-1; D might be TRBD1 (5 bases). CDR1 and CDR2 from the germline V gene are SEHNR and FQNEAQ (reference sequence). The V end lost 1 base, the J end lost 5 bases, and 11 bases lay between the germline ends. This CDR3 has 14 amino acids. CDR3 nucleotides: TGTGCCAGCAGCTTAGAGGGGAAAAGGACTGAAGCTTTCTTT. This codes for CASSLEGKRTEAFF.

The rearrangement joins TRBV5-3 to TRBJ2-1, with a tentative D call TRBD2 (5 bases). TRBV5-3 qualifies as an ORF whose function is uncertain. This CDR3 has 17 amino acids. Trimming removed 2 bases from V and 2 bases from J, with 17 bases in between. The CDR3 DNA reads TGTGCCAGAAGCTTTGGGTCCCGCGGGTCAACCTACAATGAGCAGTTCTTC. Its translation is CARSFGSRGSTYNEQFF.

The CDR3 region is CASSLGDRPYEQYF. The CDR3 DNA reads as TGTGCCAGCTCCCTTGGCGACCGCCCCTACGAGCAGTACTTC. J is TRBJ2-7 and V is TRBV18, with D uncertain. The CDR3 contains 14 residues. Trimming left V 6 bases short and J 2 bases short, with 14 bases between. In germline, CDR1 is KGHSH, CDR2 LQKENI.

The CDR3 spells CAITGEDRVYGYTF. The CDR3 DNA sequence: TGTGCCATCACGGGAGAGGACAGGGTCTATGGCTACACCTTC. The rearrangement joins TRBV10-3 to TRBJ1-2, with 8 bases identical to TRBD1. Trimming at V came to 7 bases and at J to 4 bases, leaving 8 bases not matched to a gene. This CDR3 has 14 amino acids. In germline, CDR1 is ENHRY, CDR2 SYGVKD.

This clone was seen only once. This sequence joins TRBV5-6 and TRBJ2-7, with D unresolved. In germline, CDR1 is SGHDT, CDR2 YYEEEE. Trimming took 2 bases from V and 2 from J, leaving 8 bases between them. This CDR3 contains 13 residues. CDR3 amino acids: CASSFWAPYEQYF. Here the CDR3 DNA reads TGTGCCAGCAGCTTTTGGGCCCCCTACGAGCAGTACTTC.

This clone came up a few times. The rearrangement uses TRBV19 and TRBJ1-1; D is uncertain. Deletions cut 7 bases from V and 4 bases from J, with 7 bases between. This CDR3 has 11 residues. Per germline, CDR1 LNHDA and CDR2 SQIVND (reference sequence). The CDR3 DNA sequence: TGTGCCAGTACTGAGGGCACTGAAGCTTTCTTT. It specifies CASTEGTEAFF.

This clone was seen more than once but under ten times. The chain links TRBV27 to TRBJ1-2; 9 bases map to TRBD1. V was pared by 6 bases and J by 6 bases, with 11 bases of the junction left unmatched. Germline CDR1 and CDR2: MNHEY and SMNVEV (reference sequence). This CDR3 spans 15 amino acids. CDR3 in amino acids: CASRDRQGENDGYTF. Written as DNA, the CDR3 is TGTGCCAGCAGGGATCGACAGGGGGAGAATGATGGCTACACCTTC.

The V and J genes are TRBV10-3 and TRBJ2-1, with 8 bases that match TRBD2. Germline lookup yields CDR1 ENHRY and CDR2 SYGVKD. The CDR3 loop spans 15 amino acids. V lost 0 bases and J lost 4; bases outside the gene matches: 2. The CDR3 coding sequence is TGTGCCATCAGTGAGTCGGCTAGCGGGTACAATGAGCAGTTCTTC. It is translated as CAISESASGYNEQFF.

The rearrangement links TRBV7-6 to TRBJ2-3; D ambiguous. The CDR3 sequence is 15 residues long. Per germline, CDR1 SGHVS and CDR2 FNYEAQ. Trimming pared 1 base from V and 0 bases from J, leaving 8 bases between. CDR3 DNA sequence: TGTGCCAGCAGCTTAGGCTTGACTAGCACAGATACGCAGTATTTT. Amino acid sequence: CASSLGLTSTDTQYF.